The 21 T cell receptor beta chains given below trace back to one sample, sequenced in a study of beta chain features in type 1 diabetes. Notes on the study in general: TCRB CDR3 length was moderately but significantly reduced in all four CD4+ subsets of Type 1 diabetes patients.

cDNA synthesis used the whole RNA isolate, giving expressed TCRB sequences. Assay used: immunoSEQ multiplex PCR; TCRdb lists only in-frame clones, some missing. The table lists tens of thousands of clones, roughly 49% of them singletons. Antigens of these TCRs are unknown. The sequenced material came from central memory CD4+ T cells from blood. Receptor source: a man aged 25 to 45 with type 1 diabetes.

This chain links TRBV2 with TRBJ2-3, with TRBD2 matching over 7 bases. Germline V gives CDR1 SNHLY, CDR2 FYNNEI. V lost 2 bases, J lost 1 base, and 3 bases stayed unmatched. There are 15 residues in the CDR3. CDR3 nucleotide sequence: TGTGCCAGCAGTGAACGGAGCGGGGGCACAGATACGCAGTATTTT. It yields the protein CASSERSGGTDTQYF.

The rearrangement joins TRBV5-1 to TRBJ2-1; 7 positions match TRBD2. CDR1 SGHRS and CDR2 YFSETQ come from the germline V gene. V gave up 0 bases and J gave up 10 bases; unmatched junction bases: 7. The CDR3 contains 14 residues. CDR3 nucleotide sequence: TGCGCCAGCAGCTTGGGGGAGGGACTTCGGGAGCAGTTCTTC. It translates to CASSLGEGLREQFF.

In its sample, this clone was seen a few times. The rearrangement joins TRBV5-4 to TRBJ2-3; tentative D call: TRBD1 (6 bases). Trimming left V 0 bases short and J 1 base short, with 9 bases between. Germline V gives CDR1 SGHNT, CDR2 YYREEE (reference sequence). The CDR3 length is 15 residues. In DNA, the CDR3 is TGTGCCAGCAGCTTGGCTCAGGGGCGCACAGATACGCAGTATTTT. This gives the protein CASSLAQGRTDTQYF. Looking up the rest from reference TRBV5-4 and TRBJ2-3 gives the full variable domain: ETGVTQSPTHLIKTRGQQVTLRCSSQSGHNTVSWYQQALGQGPQFIFQYYREEENGRGNFPPRFSGLQFPNYSSELNVNALELDDSALYLCASSLAQGRTDTQYFGPGTRLTVL.

The genes are TRBV10-3 and TRBJ1-1, with D maybe TRBD1 (6 bases). Germline CDR1 reads ENHRY; CDR2 reads SYGVKD. V lost 6 bases and J 1 base, leaving 15 bases between the germline ends. The CDR3 has 15 residues. The CDR3 here is CAIRLPGGGNTEAFF. In nucleotides, the CDR3 is TGTGCCATCAGACTACCGGGAGGGGGGAACACTGAAGCTTTCTTT.

The chain couples TRBV30 to TRBJ1-2; weak D call: TRBD1 (6 bases). Germline CDR1 GTSNPN, CDR2 SVGIG (reference sequence). The CDR3 runs 12 residues. The V end lost 2 bases, the J end lost 8 bases, and 12 bases lay between the germline ends. CDR3 amino acids: CAWSSGVGGYTF. The CDR3 DNA reads as TGTGCCTGGAGTTCAGGGGTTGGAGGCTACACCTTC. Using reference TRBV30 and TRBJ1-2 for the parts outside the CDR3, the full variable domain is SQTIHQWPATLVQPVGSPLSLECTVEGTSNPNLYWYRQAAGRGLQLLFYSVGIGQISSEVPQNLSASRPQDRQFILSSKKLLLSDSGFYLCAWSSGVGGYTFGSGTRLTVV.

This clone was counted between two and nine times. At one of its ends the junction is not consistent with the germline gene, which may arise from a read error. This rearrangement joins TRBV14 to TRBJ2-2; the D is unclear. Germline assignment: CDR1 SGHDN and CDR2 FVKESK. CDR3 length: 15 residues. The CDR3 DNA sequence: TGTGCCAGCAGCCAACTCCAGGTGAACGCCGGGGAGCTGTTTTTT. It specifies CASSQLQVNAGELFF. Supplemented by reference TRBV14 and TRBJ2-2, the full variable domain reads EAGVTQFPSHSVIEKGQTVTLRCDPISGHDNLYWYRRVMGKEIKFLLHFVKESKQDESGMPNNRFLAERTGGTYSTLKVQPAELEDSGVYFCASSQLQVNAGELFFGEGSRLTVL.

The chain combines TRBV6-5 with TRBJ2-3; a possible D gene is TRBD2 (6 bases). From germline, CDR1 is MNHEY and CDR2 SVGAGI. The length of the CDR3 is 15 residues. Trimming removed 6 bases from V and 2 bases from J, with 15 bases in between. CDR3 sequence reads: CASSGGGSFTDTQYF. As DNA, the CDR3 is TGTGCCAGCAGCGGGGGAGGCAGCTTCACAGATACGCAGTATTTT.

The V call is TRBV19, the J call TRBJ2-5; 7 positions match TRBD1. The length of the CDR3 is 15 residues. Trimming took 7 bases from V and 2 from J; bases not matched to a gene: 10. In germline, CDR1 is LNHDA, CDR2 SQIVND (reference sequence). The CDR3 nucleotides are TGTGCCAGTACCGCCACCGGGACAGTACAAGAGACCCAGTACTTC. Its translation is CASTATGTVQETQYF.

The rearrangement joins TRBV10-2 to TRBJ2-5; 10 bases are shared with TRBD1. The DNA matches TRBJ2-7 better at its end, which makes the J call doubtful. Germline V gene data show CDR1 as WSHSY and CDR2 as SAAADI. The CDR3 has 13 residues. The CDR3 DNA reads as TGCGCCAGCAGCCGGGACAGGGGCTACGAGCAGTACTTC. The encoded protein is CASSRDRGYEQYF.

This chain's CDR3 is CASGSSGSNEQFF. The CDR3 bases are TGTGCTAGTGGTTCTAGCGGGAGCAATGAGCAGTTCTTC. The chain recombines TRBV12-5 with TRBJ2-1; 10 positions agree with TRBD2. CDR1 and CDR2 from the germline V gene are LGHNT and FRNRAP. V was clipped by 4 bases and J by 6 bases; unmatched bases: 0. There are 13 residues in the CDR3.

This clone was counted at least ten times. This sequence joins TRBV7-2 and TRBJ2-1; 7 nucleotides match TRBD1. Per the germline V gene, CDR1 is SGHTA and CDR2 is FQGNSA. V gave up 6 bases and J gave up 6 bases; unmatched junction bases: 5. CDR3 length: 13 amino acids. CDR3 region: CASSYDRANEQFF. DNA of the CDR3: TGTGCCAGCAGTTACGACAGGGCCAATGAGCAGTTCTTC.

This chain joins TRBV6-5 and TRBJ2-1; D not certain. The CDR3 covers 14 residues. Germline assignment: CDR1 MNHEY and CDR2 SVGAGI. V was clipped by 2 bases and J by 0 bases, with 5 bases between them. Written as DNA, the CDR3 is TGTGCCAGCAGTTACACGAGCTCCTACAATGAGCAGTTCTTC. Its translation: CASSYTSSYNEQFF.

Notes on this clone: This same CDR3 is encoded by further DNA sequences in the sample. The chain joins TRBV11-3 to TRBJ2-7; 12 positions match TRBD2. The CDR3 totals 15 residues. CDR1 is SGHNT, CDR2 YENEEA, per germline. V was clipped by 1 base and J by 2 bases; unmatched bases: 0. CDR3: CASSLGLAGAYEQYF. CDR3 in DNA: TGTGCCAGCAGCTTAGGACTAGCGGGGGCCTACGAGCAGTACTTC.

This rearrangement joins TRBV6-5 to TRBJ1-2, with TRBD1 as a possible D gene (5 bases). This CDR3 comprises 14 residues. Germline lookup yields CDR1 MNHEY and CDR2 SVGAGI. V was shortened by 2 bases and J by 4 bases, with 11 bases between the two germline ends. CDR3 loop: CASSYIGQTYGYTF. The CDR3, as DNA: TGTGCCAGCAGTTACATTGGACAAACCTATGGCTACACCTTC.

The rearrangement joins TRBV7-9 to TRBJ1-2; TRBD1 agrees at 7 bases. The CDR3 spans 14 residues. V lost 4 bases, J lost 5 bases, and 7 bases stayed unmatched. CDR1 and CDR2 (germline): SEHNR, FQNEAQ (reference sequence). Here the CDR3 reads CASSSVGQQYGYTF. The CDR3 DNA reads as TGTGCCAGCAGCTCCGTGGGACAGCAGTATGGCTACACCTTC. The full variable domain, rest sourced from reference TRBV7-9 and TRBJ1-2, is DTGVSQNPRHKITKRGQNVTFRCDPISEHNRLYWYRQTLGQGPEFLTYFQNEAQLEKSRLLSDRFSAERPKGSFSTLEIQRTEQGDSAMYLCASSSVGQQYGYTFGSGTRLTVV.

The rearrangement links TRBV7-2 to TRBJ2-7; tentative D call: TRBD1 (5 bases). CDR3 length equals 14 residues. Trimming removed 5 bases from V and 3 bases from J, with 14 bases in between. In germline, CDR1 is SGHTA, CDR2 FQGNSA. The CDR3 nucleotides read TGTGCCAGCAGCCCCTACTCGGACAACTACGAGCAGTACTTC. This sequence encodes CASSPYSDNYEQYF.

This clone was observed once. The chain links TRBV5-6 to TRBJ1-4; weak D call: TRBD1 (5 bases). The V gene's germline CDR1 is SGHDT and CDR2 YYEEEE. The V end lost 2 bases, the J end lost 8 bases, and 10 bases lay between the germline ends. There are 13 residues in the CDR3. Written as DNA, the CDR3 is TGTGCCAGCAGCTTCCAGGGCAGGGAAAAACTGTTTTTT. As protein: CASSFQGREKLFF. The complete variable domain, with remaining parts taken from reference TRBV5-6 and TRBJ1-4, reads DAGVTQSPTHLIKTRGQQVTLRCSPKSGHDTVSWYQQALGQGPQFIFQYYEEEERQRGNFPDRFSGHQFPNYSSELNVNALLLGDSALYLCASSFQGREKLFFGSGTQLSVL.

This clone was seen a few times. The genes are TRBV10-1 and TRBJ2-7; 7 bases align to TRBD2. This CDR3 region has 13 residues. Per germline, CDR1 WNHNN and CDR2 SYGVQD (reference sequence). V gave up 6 bases and J gave up 6 bases; unmatched junction bases: 8. The chain's CDR3 is CASSARGEGEQYF. The CDR3 DNA sequence: TGCGCCAGCAGCGCCCGGGGGGAGGGCGAGCAGTACTTC.

This clone was seen a few times. The V gene is TRBV10-3, the J gene TRBJ2-7, with 7 bases that match TRBD1. V lost 6 bases and J lost 2; bases outside the gene matches: 10. The germline V gene has CDR1 ENHRY and CDR2 SYGVKD. CDR3 length: 15 amino acids. This CDR3 is CAISINRGSPYEQYF. The DNA for the CDR3 is TGTGCCATCAGCATCAACAGGGGCTCCCCCTACGAGCAGTACTTC.

The chain joins TRBV7-8 to TRBJ2-1, with TRBD2 identical over 10 bases. The germline gives CDR1 SGHVS, CDR2 FQNEAQ. The CDR3 has 16 amino acids. V shed 6 bases and J 6 bases; nucleotides not matched to a gene: 11. In DNA, the CDR3 is TGTGCCAGCAGTCTAGCGGGGGTCACATCCCTCAATGAGCAGTTCTTC. Amino acid sequence: CASSLAGVTSLNEQFF.

The CDR3 is CASSGDGLAGPYNEQFF. Here the CDR3 DNA reads TGTGCCAGCAGCGGGGACGGACTAGCGGGTCCCTACAATGAGCAGTTCTTC. The chain combines TRBV5-4 with TRBJ2-1; 11 bases fit TRBD2. This CDR3 contains 17 residues. The J segment lost 2 bases and the V segment lost 4 bases, leaving 8 bases of the junction unmatched. From germline, CDR1 is SGHNT and CDR2 YYREEE (reference sequence).